The 13 T cell receptor beta chains reported below all come from one sample, sequenced in a study of T-cell memory formation after mild COVID-19. A single record per CDR3 protein comes from TCRdb applying MiXCR to the 5' RACE reads. This table has over 120,000 distinct CDR3 sequences, around 5.8% appearing once. The specimen sequenced was PBMCs or a T cell subset sorted from them (not recorded which). The receptor set was obtained from an adult woman who had mild COVID-19 (a few samples of this study predate the infection). Cell type and time point are not known.

This clonotype was observed at least ten times. J is TRBJ2-7 and V is TRBV10-3; unclear D gene. The CDR3 is 14 amino acids. V was trimmed by 6 bases and J by 2 bases, leaving 14 bases between them. From germline, CDR1 is ENHRY and CDR2 SYGVKD. The DNA of the CDR3 is TGTGCCATCAGCCGAACAGAGAGTACCTACGAGCAGTACTTC. This sequence encodes CAISRTESTYEQYF.

The V call is TRBV9, the J call TRBJ1-1, with TRBD1 identical over 7 bases. From germline, CDR1 is SGDLS and CDR2 YYNGEE. V was clipped by 5 bases and J by 0 bases; unmatched bases: 13. This CDR3 has 17 residues. The CDR3 DNA is TGTGCCAGCAGTGGACTACCGGGGACAGCAATGAACACTGAAGCTTTCTTT. Translated: CASSGLPGTAMNTEAFF.

The chain uses TRBV7-2 and TRBJ1-2, with D unresolved. CDR1 is SGHTA, CDR2 FQGNSA, per germline. This CDR3 has 15 amino acids. Trimming cost V 2 bases and J 4 bases, with 14 bases left between them. The DNA of the CDR3 is TGTGCCAGCAGCTTATCGGGCCAGGCCGGCTATGGCTACACCTTC. As protein: CASSLSGQAGYGYTF.

This clonotype has ten or more counts. The V call is TRBV12-3 or TRBV12-4, the J call TRBJ2-4, with D possibly TRBD2 on 5 matching bases. The V and J ends lost 9 bases and 0 bases respectively, with 18 bases between them. This CDR3 comprises 16 residues. CDR3 protein: CASSAQTLVAKNIQYF. The CDR3 DNA reads TGTGCCAGTTCGGCTCAGACACTAGTAGCCAAAAACATTCAGTACTTC.

The genes are TRBV6-2 or TRBV6-3 and TRBJ2-2, with TRBD1 matching 9 bases. Germline CDR1 reads MNHEY; CDR2 reads SVGEGT. The CDR3 contains 15 residues. Trimming removed 6 bases from V and 4 bases from J; junction bases left unmatched: 6. The CDR3 DNA reads as TGTGCCAGCAGCCGGGACAGGGATGGCACCGGGGAGCTGTTTTTT. Its protein is CASSRDRDGTGELFF.

This clonotype has at least ten counts. The chain couples TRBV5-4 to TRBJ2-3; D is ambiguous. Germline V gives CDR1 SGHNT, CDR2 YYREEE (reference sequence). CDR3 size: 14 residues. The V end lost 4 bases, the J end lost 0 bases, and 9 bases lay between the germline ends. The CDR3 coding sequence is TGTGCCAGCAGCACCGGGCTTAGCACAGATACGCAGTATTTT. This gives the protein CASSTGLSTDTQYF.

In this sample, this clonotype turned up many times. The J gene is TRBJ2-2, the V gene TRBV5-5; 9 nucleotides align to TRBD2. This CDR3 has 14 amino acids. Looked up from germline, CDR1 is SGHKS and CDR2 is YYEKEE (reference sequence). The V and J ends lost 8 bases and 0 bases, in that order; junction bases with no gene match: 2. The CDR3 region has the DNA TGTGCCAGTTTAGCGGGGGCGAACACCGGGGAGCTGTTTTTT. Amino acids: CASLAGANTGELFF.

This clonotype was counted ten times or more. The CDR3 DNA sequence: TGCGCCAGCAGCTTGCGACAGGGCGATACGCAGTATTTT. This encodes CASSLRQGDTQYF. V and J are TRBV5-1 and TRBJ2-3; 7 bases align to TRBD1. This CDR3 spans 13 amino acids. Losses at the gene ends were 1 base for V and 6 bases for J; bases not matched to a gene: 2. CDR1 is SGHRS, CDR2 YFSETQ, per germline.

V is TRBV11-2 and J is TRBJ1-1, with D perhaps matching TRBD1 (5 bases). Trimming removed 4 bases at V and 5 bases at J, with 14 bases between. CDR1 SGHAT and CDR2 FQNNGV come from the germline V gene. The CDR3 runs 14 residues. The CDR3 nucleotides read TGTGCCAGCAGCTCCACGACAGTGGGGACTGAAGCTTTCTTT. Amino acids: CASSSTTVGTEAFF. The variable domain in full, completed from reference TRBV11-2 and TRBJ1-1, reads EAGVAQSPRYKIIEKRQSVAFWCNPISGHATLYWYQQILGQGPKLLIQFQNNGVVDDSQLPKDRFSAERLKGVDSTLKIQPAKLEDSAVYLCASSSTTVGTEAFFGQGTRLTVV.

This clonotype showed up many times. The J gene is TRBJ2-1, the V gene TRBV20-1; 13 bases map to TRBD2. The germline gives CDR1 DFQATT, CDR2 SNEGSKA (reference sequence). Trimming took 1 base from V and 9 from J; bases not matched to a gene: 9. This CDR3 region has 16 residues. The CDR3 DNA reads TGCAGTGCTAGAGGAGGGACTAGCGGGAAGGTGATTGAGCAGTTCTTC. Translated: CSARGGTSGKVIEQFF.

This clonotype showed up many times. V and J are TRBV9 and TRBJ2-3; TRBD2 is a possible D gene (5 bases). Germline assignment: CDR1 SGDLS and CDR2 YYNGEE. The CDR3 covers 15 residues. V was clipped by 1 base and J by 2 bases, with 11 bases between them. This CDR3 is CASSVLPGTTDTQYF. The CDR3 DNA sequence: TGTGCCAGCAGCGTATTGCCGGGAACCACAGATACGCAGTATTTT.

Ten or more counts support this clonotype. The chain has TRBV5-1 and TRBJ2-1; no reliable D call. CDR1 and CDR2 from the germline V gene are SGHRS and YFSETQ. V lost 0 bases, J lost 2 bases, and 15 bases lay in between. There are 17 residues in the CDR3. For the CDR3, the DNA is TGCGCCAGCAGCTTGGTGATAGCCGGCCCGGCCTACAATGAGCAGTTCTTC. This translates into CASSLVIAGPAYNEQFF.

This clonotype was counted at least ten times. The gene calls are TRBV6-5 and TRBJ1-3; D uncertain. Germline loops: CDR1 MNHEY, CDR2 SVGAGI. The CDR3 runs to 15 residues. With 6 bases removed from V and 0 bases from J, the gap between germline ends came to 12 bases. The CDR3 coding sequence is TGTGCCAGCAGACTCTATCAGCACTCTGGAAACACCATATATTTT. Protein sequence: CASRLYQHSGNTIYF.